The entry below gives a single T cell receptor beta chain sequence along with its context. Method: immunoSEQ multiplex PCR; TCRdb's copy keeps in-frame clones and lacks some. Found here are about 150,000 clones, around 91% of them singletons; the top ten hold roughly 15%. Germline values: CDR1 SGHNT, CDR2 YENEEA. This CDR3 is 16 amino acids long. V gave up 5 bases and J gave up 6 bases; unmatched junction bases: 8. This sample was taken from a study of blood T cell repertoires in COVID-19. This chain joins TRBV11-3 and TRBJ2-1; 12 nucleotides match TRBD2. This TCR came from a woman between 40 and 55 years old with acute or convalescent COVID-19. Material for sequencing was peripheral blood. The CDR3 spells CASSPQRLAGVNEQFF. DNA for the CDR3: TGTGCCAGCAGCCCACAACGACTAGCGGGGGTCAATGAGCAGTTCTTC.